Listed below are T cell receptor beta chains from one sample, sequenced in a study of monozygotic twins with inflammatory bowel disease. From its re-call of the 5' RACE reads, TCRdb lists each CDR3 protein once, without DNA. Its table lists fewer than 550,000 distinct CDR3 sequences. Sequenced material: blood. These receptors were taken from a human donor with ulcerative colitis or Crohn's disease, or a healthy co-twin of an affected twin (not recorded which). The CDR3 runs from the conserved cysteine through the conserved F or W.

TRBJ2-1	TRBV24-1	CATSDPTSGLYNEQFF
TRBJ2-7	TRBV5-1	CASSLQGADIYEQYF
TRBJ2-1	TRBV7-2	CASSPGLHNEQFF
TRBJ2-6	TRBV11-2	CASSPRSAYDSGANVLTF
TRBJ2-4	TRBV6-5	CASSHHYGEGADIQYF
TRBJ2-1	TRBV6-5	CASSYTGVSSYNEQFF
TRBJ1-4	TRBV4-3	CASSLGDEKLFF
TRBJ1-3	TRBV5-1	CASSLTTTQKGNTIYF
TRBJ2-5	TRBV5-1	CASSLDSSGSSGTQYF
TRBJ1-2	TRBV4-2	CASSQDGRGFDYGYTF
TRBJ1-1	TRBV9	CASSVFSGTEAFF
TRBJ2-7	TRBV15	CATSSRWDYNEQYF
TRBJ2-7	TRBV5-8	CASSTRGTQEQYF
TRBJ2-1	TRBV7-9	CASSDLAGKRGLEQFF
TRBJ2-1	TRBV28	CASSFKRTNEQFF
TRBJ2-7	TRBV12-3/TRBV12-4	CASSFDGAGRYEQYF
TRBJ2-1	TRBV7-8	CASSSRGRADEQFF
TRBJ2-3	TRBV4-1	CASSQAQTADTQYF
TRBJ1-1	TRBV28	CASSSRREAFF
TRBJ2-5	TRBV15	CATSRGPGGSEETQYF
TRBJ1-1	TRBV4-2	CASSQVSGMNTEAFF
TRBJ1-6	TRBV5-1	CASTSTGPSSSPLHF
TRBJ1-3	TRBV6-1	CASSRTVSSGNTIYF
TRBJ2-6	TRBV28	CASSFRISGANVLTF
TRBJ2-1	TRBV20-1	CSAEPGLGNNNEQFF
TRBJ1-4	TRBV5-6	CASSLPEGNEKLFF
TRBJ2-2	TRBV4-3	CASSQDSNTGELFF
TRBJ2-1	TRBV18	CASSESGGRSYNEQFF
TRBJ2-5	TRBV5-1	CASSLADRAARETQYF
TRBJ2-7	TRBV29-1	CSDKTGALLYYEQYF
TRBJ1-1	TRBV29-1	CSGAHAINTEAFF
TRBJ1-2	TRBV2	CASSLGTLNGYTF
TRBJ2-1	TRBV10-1	CASNVPGREQFF
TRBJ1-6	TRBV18	CASSPRSMGWSNSPLHF
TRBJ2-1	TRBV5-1	CASSLGAGELNEQFF
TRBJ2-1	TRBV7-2	CASSPSVGRGNEQFF
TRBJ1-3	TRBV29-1	CSVVKPGSGNTIYF
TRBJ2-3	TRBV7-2	CASSFRRTLDTQYF
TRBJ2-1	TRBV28	CASSLGGATPRDEQFF
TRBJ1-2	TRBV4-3	CASSQELKGYGYTF
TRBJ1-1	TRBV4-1	CASSQVSVSEAFF